A single sample is the source of the 13 T cell receptor beta chains below, sequenced in a study of cytomegalovirus exposure and HLA in healthy donors. Primers for the PCR totalled 60 Vbeta and 13 Jbeta. The method was immunoSEQ multiplex PCR; TCRdb's version includes in-frame clones alone and lacks a portion of them. The sample lists over 45,000 clones, over 75% seen once, with approximately 2.3% in the top ten. The sequencing sample was made of PBMCs. The receptor set was obtained from a boy aged 5 to 17 in good health and CMV-seropositive.

This clone was recorded only once. This rearrangement joins TRBV10-1 to TRBJ2-2; D perhaps matches TRBD1 (5 bases). Trimming stripped 5 bases from V and 9 bases from J, with 7 bases between. In germline, CDR1 is WNHNN, CDR2 SYGVQD (reference sequence). CDR3 size: 11 residues. The CDR3 DNA sequence: TGCGCCAGCAGTCAGGGTTGGGAGCTGTTTTTT. Translated: CASSQGWELFF.

CDR3 nucleotide sequence: TGTGCCAGCAGCGTAGGGGCAGCCTCTAACTATGGCTACACCTTC. Amino acid sequence: CASSVGAASNYGYTF. V gene TRBV9 combines with J gene TRBJ1-2; D is unclear. Germline V gene data show CDR1 as SGDLS and CDR2 as YYNGEE. This CDR3 contains 15 residues. V dropped 0 bases and J dropped 0 bases, with 9 bases sitting between them.

The rearrangement joins TRBV19 to TRBJ2-7, with 7 bases lining up with TRBD1. Trimming took 4 bases from V and 3 from J; bases not matched to a gene: 3. The CDR3 sequence is 13 residues long. In germline, CDR1 is LNHDA, CDR2 SQIVND (reference sequence). The CDR3 nucleotides are TGTGCCAGTAGTAACAGACAGGGCTACGAGCAGTACTTC. Amino acid sequence: CASSNRQGYEQYF.

This clone has a single count. The rearrangement links TRBV10-1 to TRBJ2-1, with D unresolved. Germline V CDR1 and CDR2: WNHNN, SYGVQD (reference sequence). Trimming left V 2 bases short and J 8 bases short, with 10 bases between. CDR3 length: 13 residues. In DNA form, the CDR3 reads TGCGCCAGCAGTGAGAACGGTCCGGATGAGCAGTTCTTC. It translates to CASSENGPDEQFF.

This clone appeared a few times. The DNA is left out, because the CDR3 cannot be placed on it with certainty; the CDR3 is given as TCRdb lists it. CDR3 region: CASSFALGTSEKLFF. The chain is built from TRBV12-1 and TRBJ1-4; the table's TRBD1 call for D was not verified on the DNA. TRBV12-1 counts as a pseudogene. Both ends counted, the CDR3 spans 15 residues.

This chain joins TRBV6-5 and TRBJ1-1; no clear D. Germline loops: CDR1 MNHEY, CDR2 SVGAGI. V was cut by 7 bases and J by 5 bases, with 11 bases left in between. The CDR3 contains 12 residues. This CDR3 reads CASIAGGTEAFF. In DNA form, the CDR3 reads TGTGCCAGCATTGCAGGTGGAACTGAAGCTTTCTTT.

V and J are TRBV9 and TRBJ2-1; 8 nucleotides line up with TRBD1. The germline gives CDR1 SGDLS, CDR2 YYNGEE. Trimming removed 4 bases from V and 1 base from J; junction bases left unmatched: 10. This CDR3 region has 17 residues. CDR3 coding DNA: TGTGCCAGCAGCTTTGATACAGGGGGTTTTTCCTACAATGAGCAGTTCTTC. Translated: CASSFDTGGFSYNEQFF.

CDR3 bases: TGTGCCAGCGGTCGGGGCGGGGGGGCCGGCACCGGGGAGCTGTTTTTT. Its translation: CASGRGGGAGTGELFF. V is TRBV7-3 and J is TRBJ2-2; 9 bases agree with TRBD2. CDR1 is SGHTA and CDR2 is FQGTGA in the germline V gene. This CDR3 comprises 16 residues. After removal of 8 bases from V and 4 bases from J, the junction contained 11 bases not matched to a gene.

This chain joins TRBV19 and TRBJ1-2; no clear D. The CDR3 covers 17 residues. Germline V CDR1 and CDR2: LNHDA, SQIVND (reference sequence). Trimming cost V 11 bases and J 4 bases, with 29 bases left between them. CDR3 protein: CAGVPTDQAVGSYGYTF. In nucleotides, the CDR3 is TGTGCCGGCGTCCCAACCGACCAGGCTGTGGGTTCCTATGGCTACACCTTC. The full variable domain, completed using reference TRBV19 and TRBJ1-2, is DGGITQSPKYLFRKEGQNVTLSCEQNLNHDAMYWYRQDPGQGLRLIYYSQIVNDFQKGDIAEGYSVSREKKESFPLTVTSAQKNPTAFYLCAGVPTDQAVGSYGYTFGSGTRLTVV.

The chain carries TRBV19 and TRBJ1-6, with TRBD1 identical over 9 bases. The length of the CDR3 is 15 residues. V dropped 7 bases and J dropped 8; count of bases not matched to a gene: 9. Looked up from germline, CDR1 is LNHDA and CDR2 is SQIVND (reference sequence). The CDR3 loop reads CASTSTGQGDSPLHF. The CDR3 DNA reads as TGTGCCAGTACCTCCACGGGACAGGGTGATTCACCCCTCCACTTT.

This clone was detected a few times. This rearrangement joins TRBV6-5 to TRBJ2-6; D is ambiguous. CDR1 is MNHEY and CDR2 is SVGAGI in the germline V gene. V was shortened by 4 bases and J by 1 base, with 2 bases between the two germline ends. The CDR3 is 13 amino acids. Written as DNA, the CDR3 is TGTGCCAGCAGTTCATCTGGGGCCAACGTCCTGACTTTC. It is translated as CASSSSGANVLTF.

This chain uses TRBV7-9 with TRBJ2-5, with D possibly being TRBD2 (5 bases). The ends were cut back, 0 bases at V and 5 bases at J, with 10 bases in the middle. This CDR3 has 14 amino acids. Germline loops: CDR1 SEHNR, CDR2 FQNEAQ (reference sequence). The CDR3 DNA follows: TGTGCCAGCAGCTTAGCGGTCGGGGTGGAGACCCAGTACTTC. It encodes CASSLAVGVETQYF.

The chain carries TRBV5-6 and TRBJ2-5; the D gene is possibly TRBD1 (5 bases). Trimming removed 1 base from V and 3 bases from J, with 7 bases in between. Germline-derived CDR1 and CDR2 are SGHDT and YYEEEE. The CDR3 loop spans 13 amino acids. Written as DNA, the CDR3 is TGTGCCAGCAGCTTGCAGGGAAAAGAGACCCAGTACTTC. Amino acids: CASSLQGKETQYF.